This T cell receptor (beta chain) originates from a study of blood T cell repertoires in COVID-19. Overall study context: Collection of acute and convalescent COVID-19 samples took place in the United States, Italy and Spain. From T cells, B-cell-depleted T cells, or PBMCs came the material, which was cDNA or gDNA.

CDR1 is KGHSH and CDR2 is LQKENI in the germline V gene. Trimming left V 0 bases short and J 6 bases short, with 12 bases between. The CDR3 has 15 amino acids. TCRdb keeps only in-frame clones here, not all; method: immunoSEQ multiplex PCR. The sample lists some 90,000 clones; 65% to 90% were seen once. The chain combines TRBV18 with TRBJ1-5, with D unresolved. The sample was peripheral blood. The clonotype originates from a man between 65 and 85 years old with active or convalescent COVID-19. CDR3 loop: CASSPPWQTGQPQHF. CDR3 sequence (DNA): TGTGCCAGCTCACCACCGTGGCAGACGGGTCAGCCCCAGCATTTT.